These 4 T cell receptor beta chains share one sample of origin, sequenced in a study of PD-1 blockade in classical Hodgkin lymphoma (dated by TCRdb to 2018 to 2020). The library was obtained by the immunoSEQ multiplex PCR assay. TCRdb holds this immuneACCESS table with in-frame rearrangements only. Some clones are missing; in checked studies, unresolved V genes explain under half, and the rest has no known cause. Here the sample has roughly 100,000 clones; roughly 87% occur a single time. The ten biggest clones cover around 19% of the sample. The time point label, read with the paper, signifies: cycle 4 day 1 (C4D1), after 5 to 7 weeks of nivolumab. Every trial patient had relapsed after autologous stem cell transplantation, and cohorts A, B and C differed in prior brentuximab vedotin exposure. Sequences were derived from peripheral blood mononuclear cells (PBMCs), sampled before the fourth cycle of nivolumab. Source of these receptors: a human donor with classical Hodgkin lymphoma.

This chain connects TRBV19 to TRBJ1-5; TRBD1 agrees at 7 bases. This CDR3 region has 15 residues. Per germline, CDR1 LNHDA and CDR2 SQIVND (reference sequence). With V trimmed by 6 bases and J by 0 bases, 5 bases remained unmatched. The CDR3 DNA reads as TGTGCCAGTAGGAGGGGGACAGCTAGCAATCAGCCCCAGCATTTT. Its translation is CASRRGTASNQPQHF.

The chain's CDR3 is CASRMAEGAHYEQYF. For the CDR3, the DNA is TGTGCCAGCAGGATGGCGGAGGGGGCGCACTACGAGCAGTACTTC. The rearrangement links TRBV6-1 to TRBJ2-7; tentatively, D is TRBD1 (7 bases). Trimming stripped 6 bases from V and 3 bases from J, with 18 bases between. Germline V lookup: CDR1 MNHNS, CDR2 SASEGT. The CDR3 spans 15 residues.

A single count supports this clone. CDR3 nucleotides: TGTGCCAGCTCACCAGGACAGGGGTTGACTGGCGAGCAGTACTTC. This gives the protein CASSPGQGLTGEQYF. This chain joins TRBV18 and TRBJ2-7; 9 bases line up with TRBD1. CDR3 size: 15 residues. Trimming removed 2 bases from V and 6 bases from J; junction bases left unmatched: 8. Germline-derived CDR1 and CDR2 are KGHSH and LQKENI.

The J gene is TRBJ2-1, the V gene TRBV7-2; 9 bases agree with TRBD2. This CDR3 has 16 residues. Germline values: CDR1 SGHTA, CDR2 FQGNSA. J was trimmed by 6 bases and V by 5 bases; bases with no gene match: 11. The CDR3 sequence is CASSVSGSHRRNEQFF. CDR3 in DNA: TGTGCCAGCAGCGTTAGCGGGAGCCACCGACGCAATGAGCAGTTCTTC. The full variable domain, in which reference TRBV7-2 and TRBJ2-1 provide the parts outside the CDR3, is GAGVSQSPSNKVTEKGKDVELRCDPISGHTALYWYRQSLGQGLEFLIYFQGNSAPDKSGLPSDRFSAERTGGSVSTLTIQRTQQEDSAVYLCASSVSGSHRRNEQFFGPGTRLTVL.